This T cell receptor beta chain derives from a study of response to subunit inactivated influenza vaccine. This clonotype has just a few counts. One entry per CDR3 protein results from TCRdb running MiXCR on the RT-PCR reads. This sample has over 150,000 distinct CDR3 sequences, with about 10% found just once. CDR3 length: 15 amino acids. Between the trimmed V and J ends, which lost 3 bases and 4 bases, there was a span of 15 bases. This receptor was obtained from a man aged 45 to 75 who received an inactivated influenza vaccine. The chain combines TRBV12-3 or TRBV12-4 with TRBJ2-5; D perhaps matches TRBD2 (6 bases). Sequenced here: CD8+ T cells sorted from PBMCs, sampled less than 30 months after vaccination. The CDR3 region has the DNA TGTGCCAGCAGTTTTAGGACTAACGGGGCAGAGACCCAGTACTTC. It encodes CASSFRTNGAETQYF.